Reported below is one TCR beta chain. This sample was included in a study of blood T cell repertoires in COVID-19. The germline V gene has CDR1 LNHDA and CDR2 SQIVND (reference sequence). Trimming took 3 bases from V and 10 from J; bases not matched to a gene: 10. There are 15 residues in the CDR3. The method was immunoSEQ multiplex PCR; TCRdb's version includes in-frame clones alone and lacks a portion of them. Of 120,000 to 150,000 clones in the sample, about 87% were seen once. The receptor comes from a man aged 60-69 years with active or convalescent COVID-19. The chain has TRBV19 and TRBJ2-1; 9 positions agree with TRBD2. The specimen was peripheral blood. For the CDR3, the DNA is TGTGCCAGTAGTATCGTAGCGGGAGCCTCTGGGGAGCAGTTCTTC. Its translation is CASSIVAGASGEQFF.